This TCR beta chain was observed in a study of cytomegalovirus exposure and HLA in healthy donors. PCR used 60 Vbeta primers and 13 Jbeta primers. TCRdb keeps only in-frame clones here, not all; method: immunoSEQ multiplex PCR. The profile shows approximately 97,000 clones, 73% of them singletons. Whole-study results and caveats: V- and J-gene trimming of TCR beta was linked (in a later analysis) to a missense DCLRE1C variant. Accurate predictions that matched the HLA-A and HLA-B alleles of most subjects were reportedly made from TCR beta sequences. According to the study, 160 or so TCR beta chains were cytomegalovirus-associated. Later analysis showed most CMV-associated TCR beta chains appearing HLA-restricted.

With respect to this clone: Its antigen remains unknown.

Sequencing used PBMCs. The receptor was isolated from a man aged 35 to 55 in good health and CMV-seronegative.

CDR3 sequence reads: CASRYQGAREEKLFF. The CDR3 DNA is TGTGCCAGCAGATACCAGGGGGCAAGAGAAGAAAAACTGTTTTTT. The chain is built from TRBV2 and TRBJ1-4; TRBD1 agrees at 8 bases. After removal of 6 bases from V and 8 bases from J, the junction contained 11 bases not matched to a gene. Germline V gene data show CDR1 as SNHLY and CDR2 as FYNNEI. The CDR3 extends over 15 amino acids.